Listed below are T cell receptor beta chains from one sample, sequenced in a study of blood T cell repertoires in COVID-19. Using immunoSEQ multiplex PCR, the repertoire was profiled, and TCRdb retains in-frame clones only, with some absent. The sample records 50,000 to 65,000 clones, 70% to 90% being singletons. Sequenced material: peripheral blood. These receptors all stem from a human donor in a cohort sampled during active COVID-19. The CDR3 runs from the conserved cysteine through the conserved F or W. D genes are given only for firm matches. A clone size is listed for some rows: how often the clone was seen (once, few, many), or a class if it is expanded.

cdr3_nt | cdr3_aa | v_call | d_call | clone_size | cdr3_length | j_call
TGCGCCAGCAGGCTTATCCAGGGGGCGCTAGGCACCGGGGAGCTGTTTTTT | CASRLIQGALGTGELFF | TRBV4-3 | TRBD1 | few | 17 | TRBJ2-2
TGTGCCAGCAGTTTGTGGTCAGGGGACCAGCCCCAGCATTTT | CASSLWSGDQPQHF | TRBV27 | . | once | 14 | TRBJ1-5
TGTGCCAGCAGCCAGGACAGGGTGGTGAACACTGAAGCTTTCTTT | CASSQDRVVNTEAFF | TRBV2 | TRBD1 | . | 15 | TRBJ1-1
TGTGCCAGCGGGACAGGGTCTTGGCGAGGCTACACCTTC | CASGTGSWRGYTF | TRBV12-3/TRBV12-4 | TRBD1 | . | 13 | TRBJ1-2
TGTGCCAGCAGTTGGGGCAACCGCGCTTCTAGCACAGATACGCAGTATTTT | CASSWGNRASSTDTQYF | TRBV27 | . | . | 17 | TRBJ2-3
TGTGCCAGCAGCTTAGCGCCGGGGGACTCTTATGGCTACACCTTC | CASSLAPGDSYGYTF | TRBV11-1 | . | . | 15 | TRBJ1-2
TGTGCCAGCTCCGACCTACAGGGCTACGAGCAGCCCCAGCATTTT | CASSDLQGYEQPQHF | TRBV28 | . | once | 15 | TRBJ1-5
TGTGCCAGCAGCTTGGTGGCAGGAAGCTATGGCTACACCTTC | CASSLVAGSYGYTF | TRBV5-4 | . | . | 14 | TRBJ1-2
TGTGCCAGTAGTTCCCTCGGACAGGCCCTTAATGGCTACACCTTC | CASSSLGQALNGYTF | TRBV19 | TRBD1 | . | 15 | TRBJ1-2
TGTGCCAGCAGCCGCTCCGGGACAGGGGGCGCCGAGCAGTACTTC | CASSRSGTGGAEQYF | TRBV13 | TRBD1 | once | 15 | TRBJ2-7
TGTGCCTGGGTTCAGGGGGTTGGCTACACCTTC | CAWVQGVGYTF | TRBV30 | TRBD1 | . | 11 | TRBJ1-2
TGTGCCAGCAGCTCTAGATTGAACACTGAAGCTTTCTTT | CASSSRLNTEAFF | TRBV5-4 | . | . | 13 | TRBJ1-1
TGCGCCAGCAAGGAGGGTCACAGGCTTACCTACGAGCAGTACTTC | CASKEGHRLTYEQYF | TRBV5-1 | . | once | 15 | TRBJ2-7
TGTGCCAGCAGCTTAGGGGGGGTGGGAACTCAGCCCCAGCATTTT | CASSLGGVGTQPQHF | TRBV7-2 | . | . | 15 | TRBJ1-5
TGTGCCAGCAGTCTGAGGACTAGCGGGAGTAATGAGCAGTTCTTC | CASSLRTSGSNEQFF | TRBV27 | TRBD2 | . | 15 | TRBJ2-1
TGTGCCAGCAGCTTAGATGCGGGGGGTCACTACGAGCAGTACTTC | CASSLDAGGHYEQYF | TRBV11-2 | TRBD2 | . | 15 | TRBJ2-7
TGTGCCAGCGTCGGTCTAGCGGTGGATGAGCAGTTCTTC | CASVGLAVDEQFF | TRBV7-9 | TRBD2 | . | 13 | TRBJ2-1
TGTGCCAGTAGCCTGGCTTGGGGGCGGACTAACTATGGCTACACCTTC | CASSLAWGRTNYGYTF | TRBV19 | . | few | 16 | TRBJ1-2
TGTGCCAGTAGTATTGGCCACAGGGTGAAAGATGGCTACACCTTC | CASSIGHRVKDGYTF | TRBV19 | . | . | 15 | TRBJ1-2
TGCGCCAGCAGCCCTATAGCGGCCCTAAGGGAGCAGTACTTC | CASSPIAALREQYF | TRBV5-1 | . | . | 14 | TRBJ2-7
TGTGCCAGCAGCTCCACCTGGACAGATGAAAAACTGTTTTTT | CASSSTWTDEKLFF | TRBV28 | . | . | 14 | TRBJ1-4
TGTGCCATCACTGAGACAGGACAAACCTACGAGCAGTACTTC | CAITETGQTYEQYF | TRBV10-3 | . | . | 14 | TRBJ2-7
TGTGCCAGCAGCCACCGCTCACTAGCCAGAAATGAGCAGTTCTTC | CASSHRSLARNEQFF | TRBV9 | . | . | 15 | TRBJ2-1
TGTGCCAGCAGCTTAGGCTTTCGAGACAGGGGGGATTCACCCCTCCACTTT | CASSLGFRDRGDSPLHF | TRBV13 | TRBD1 | . | 17 | TRBJ1-6
TGTGCCAGCAGCCTCGAGGAGGCTAGCAATCAGCCCCAGCATTTT | CASSLEEASNQPQHF | TRBV5-8 | . | . | 15 | TRBJ1-5
TGCGCCAGCAGCCAAGCGGCACAGGGGGTCAATCAGCCCCAGCATTTT | CASSQAAQGVNQPQHF | TRBV4-1 | TRBD1 | . | 16 | TRBJ1-5
TGTGCCATCAGTGAGATGGGGACAGGGTCCTACGAGCAGTACTTC | CAISEMGTGSYEQYF | TRBV10-3 | TRBD1 | . | 15 | TRBJ2-7
TGTGCCAGCAGCCCAGGGGGGACAGAAAGCAATCAGCCCCAGCATTTT | CASSPGGTESNQPQHF | TRBV4-2 | TRBD1 | . | 16 | TRBJ1-5
TGTGCCAGTAGTAGCCGCAGGGGAATCAACGAGCAGTACTTC | CASSSRRGINEQYF | TRBV19 | . | . | 14 | TRBJ2-7
TGTGCCACCAGTGACGACGGACAGTCGAGCTCCTACAATGAGCAGTTCTTC | CATSDDGQSSSYNEQFF | TRBV24-1 | . | . | 17 | TRBJ2-1
TGTGCCAGCAGCTCCTTATTTCGTGCGGCTGAAGCTTTCTTT | CASSSLFRAAEAFF | TRBV13 | . | . | 14 | TRBJ1-1
TGTGCCAGCAGCGCCCGGGACAGGGCTGAAAAACTGTTTTTT | CASSARDRAEKLFF | TRBV7-8 | TRBD1 | few | 14 | TRBJ1-4
TGTGCCAGTAGTATAACAGGCATAACTGAAGCTTTCTTT | CASSITGITEAFF | TRBV19 | . | . | 13 | TRBJ1-1
TGTGCCAGCAGCCAAGATCGGCGGGAAGCTTTCTTT | CASSQDRREAFF | TRBV4-2 | . | . | 12 | TRBJ1-1
TGCGCCAGCAGCTTGCTTGGGGGGGCTGGTGAAAAACTGTTTTTT | CASSLLGGAGEKLFF | TRBV5-1 | . | . | 15 | TRBJ1-4
TGTGCCACCAGTGCTAATGCCTACGAGCAGTACTTC | CATSANAYEQYF | TRBV24-1 | . | . | 12 | TRBJ2-7